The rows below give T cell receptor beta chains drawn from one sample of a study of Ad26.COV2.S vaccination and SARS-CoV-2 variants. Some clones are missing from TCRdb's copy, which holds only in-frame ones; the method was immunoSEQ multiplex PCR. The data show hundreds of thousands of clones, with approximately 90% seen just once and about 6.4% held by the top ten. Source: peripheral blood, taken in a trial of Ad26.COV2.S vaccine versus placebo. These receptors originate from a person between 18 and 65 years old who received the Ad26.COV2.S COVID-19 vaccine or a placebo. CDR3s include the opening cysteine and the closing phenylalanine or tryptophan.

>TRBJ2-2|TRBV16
CASSRGQGGTGELFF
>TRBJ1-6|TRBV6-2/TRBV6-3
CASSFRGLRSSYNSPLHF
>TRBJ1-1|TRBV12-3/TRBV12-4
CASSLSGNTEAFF
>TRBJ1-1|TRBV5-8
CASSLDRQNTEAFF
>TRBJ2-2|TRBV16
CASSLRGNTGELFF
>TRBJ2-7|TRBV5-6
CASSPTPNYEQYF
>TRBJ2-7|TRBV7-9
CASSLEGAPTLGYEQYF
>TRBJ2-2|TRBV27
CASRRQGADTGELFF
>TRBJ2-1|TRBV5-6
CASSPDGIYNEQFF
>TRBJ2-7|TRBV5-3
CARSWNGGTYEQYF
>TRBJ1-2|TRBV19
CASSIVSDSKYGYTF
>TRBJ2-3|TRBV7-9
CASSLSEVLGTDTQYF
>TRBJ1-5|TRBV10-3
CATMGQGYDQPQHF
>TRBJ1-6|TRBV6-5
CASRRPGGPLHF
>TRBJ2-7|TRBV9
CASSEGLAEYYEQYF
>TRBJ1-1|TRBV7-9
CASSLVGSGTEAFF
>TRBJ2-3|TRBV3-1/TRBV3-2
CASSENTAYTQYF
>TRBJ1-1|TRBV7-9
CASSLEGGTEAFF
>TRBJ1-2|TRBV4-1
CASSQGGAYGYTF
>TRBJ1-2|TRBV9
CASSAPGKPYGYTF
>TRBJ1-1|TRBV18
CASSPVQGGGITEAFF
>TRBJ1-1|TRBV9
CASSVDAGAPENTEAFF
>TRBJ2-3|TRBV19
CASSIPGRLAGGNTDTQYF
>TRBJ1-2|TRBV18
CASSPGTEINYGYTF
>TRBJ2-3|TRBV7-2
CASSHRGGLTDTQYF
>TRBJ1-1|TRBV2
CASSVEEWTDRNTEAFF
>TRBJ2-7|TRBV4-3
CASSQGHVGGAPAYEQYF
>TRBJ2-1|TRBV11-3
CASSLVRSGSNEQFF
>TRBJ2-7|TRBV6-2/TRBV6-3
CASSLPMTGGSEQYF
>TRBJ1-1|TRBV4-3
CASSQRVGGGTEAFF
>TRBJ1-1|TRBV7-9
CASSLTQVNTEAFF
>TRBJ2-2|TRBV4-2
CASRLAENTGELFF
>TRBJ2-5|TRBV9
CASSVGGSGGLETQYF
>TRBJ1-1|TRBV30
CAWKGGAEAFF
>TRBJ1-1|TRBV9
CASSVRSQNTEAFF
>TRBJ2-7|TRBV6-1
CASRFRLSYEQYF
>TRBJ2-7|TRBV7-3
CASSALEPLPYEQYF
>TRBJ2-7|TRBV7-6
CASGESINEQYF
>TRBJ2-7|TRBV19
CASSSPHRGSYEQYF
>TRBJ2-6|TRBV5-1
CASSLAIGRDVTTWANVLTF
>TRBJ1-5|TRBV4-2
CASSHGQENQPQHF
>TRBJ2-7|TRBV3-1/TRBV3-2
CASSQSGSEQYF
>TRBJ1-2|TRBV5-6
CASSESPGTGIYGYTF
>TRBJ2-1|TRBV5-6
CASSSPGRSYNEQFF
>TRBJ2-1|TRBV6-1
CASSEEGGGFF
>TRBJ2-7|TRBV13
CASSQAGTHSYEQYF
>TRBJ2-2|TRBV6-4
CASSEGGYGELFF
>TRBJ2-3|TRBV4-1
CASSRELAASTDTQYF
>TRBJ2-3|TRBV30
CAWSHDSDTQYF
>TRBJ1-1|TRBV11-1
CASNQGNTEAFF